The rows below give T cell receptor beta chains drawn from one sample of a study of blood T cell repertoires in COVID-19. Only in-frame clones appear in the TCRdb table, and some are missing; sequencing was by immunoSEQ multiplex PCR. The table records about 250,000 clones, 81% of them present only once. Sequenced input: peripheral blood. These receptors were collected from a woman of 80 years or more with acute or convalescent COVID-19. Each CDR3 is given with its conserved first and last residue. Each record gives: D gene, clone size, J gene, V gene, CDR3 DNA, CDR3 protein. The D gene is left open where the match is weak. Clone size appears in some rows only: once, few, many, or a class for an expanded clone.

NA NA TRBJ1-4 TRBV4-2 TGTGCCAGCAGCCAAGATAAGCCATGGAGGCTGAGTGAAAAACTGTTTTTT CASSQDKPWRLSEKLFF
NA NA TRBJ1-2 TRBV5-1 TGCGCCAGCAGCTTGGATACAGCCTCCGTCTATGGCTACACCTTC CASSLDTASVYGYTF
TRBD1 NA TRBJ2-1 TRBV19 TGTGCCAGTAGTATAGGGGACAGGCAGTCCTACAATGAGCAGTTCTTC CASSIGDRQSYNEQFF
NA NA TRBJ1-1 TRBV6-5 TGTGCCAGCAGTTACTCGCGGGACGGCACTGAAGCTTTCTTT CASSYSRDGTEAFF
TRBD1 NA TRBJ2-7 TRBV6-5 TGTGCCAGCAGTTACTCAGGGGACAGGAGGTACGAGCAGTACTTC CASSYSGDRRYEQYF
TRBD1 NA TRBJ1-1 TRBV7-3 TGTGCCAGCAGCTTAGAACGCAGGGGGGAAGCTTTCTTT CASSLERRGEAFF
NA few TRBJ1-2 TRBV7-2 TGTGCCAGCAGCTTAGGGCCAGGGTTGGACTATGGCTACACCTTC CASSLGPGLDYGYTF
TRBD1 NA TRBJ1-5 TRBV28 TGTGCCAGCAGTTCGGGACAGGGGCCTTACCAGCATTTT CASSSGQGPYQHF
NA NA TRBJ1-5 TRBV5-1 TGCGCCAGCAGCTTGGCCGGGGATCAGCCCCAGCATTTT CASSLAGDQPQHF
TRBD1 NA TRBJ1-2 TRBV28 TGTGCCAGCAGTATCTCGGACAGGGGGGATGGCTACACCTTC CASSISDRGDGYTF
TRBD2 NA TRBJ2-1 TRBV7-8 TGTGCCAGCAGCCTCCCGACGCAACTAGCGGAACTCTTAGACGAGCAGTTCTTC CASSLPTQLAELLDEQFF
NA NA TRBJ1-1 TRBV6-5 TGTGCCAGCAGTCCCCCAGGCAGGGAAGTTGAAGCTTTCTTT CASSPPGREVEAFF
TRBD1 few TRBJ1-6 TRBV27 TGTGCCAGCAGCCGCGGGACAGGGAATTCACCCCTCCACTTT CASSRGTGNSPLHF
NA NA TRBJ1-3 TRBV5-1 TGCGCCAGCAGCTTGGGACAGCTGGGCTCTGGAAACACCATATATTTT CASSLGQLGSGNTIYF
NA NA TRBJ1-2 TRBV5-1 TGCGCCAGCAGCCCGGGGGGGGCAACCTTCTATGGCTACACCTTC CASSPGGATFYGYTF
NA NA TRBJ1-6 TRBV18 TGTGCCAGCTCACCTCGCCAGGACTCTTACAATTCACCCCTCCACTTT CASSPRQDSYNSPLHF
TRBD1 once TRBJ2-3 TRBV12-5 TGTGCTAGTGGTTTGACAGGGGGCACAGATACGCAGTATTTT CASGLTGGTDTQYF
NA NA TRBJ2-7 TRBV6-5 TGTGCCACGCGGGACAGTAAGTTTCACGAGCAGTACTTC CATRDSKFHEQYF
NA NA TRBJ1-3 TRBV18 TGTGCCAGCTCACTGCAGGGGAACTCTGGAAACACCATATATTTT CASSLQGNSGNTIYF
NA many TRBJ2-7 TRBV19 TGTGCCAGTAGTACCTCGGGGTACGAGCAGTACTTC CASSTSGYEQYF
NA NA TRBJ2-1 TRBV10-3 TGTGCCATCAGTGAGCGACGGGACAATGAGCAGTTCTTC CAISERRDNEQFF
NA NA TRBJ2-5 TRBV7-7 TGTGCCAGCAGCTTAGAACTGGAAGAGACCCAGTACTTC CASSLELEETQYF
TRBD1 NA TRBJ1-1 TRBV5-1 TGCGCCAGCAGCACACTGACAGGGTTGGACACTGAAGCTTTCTTT CASSTLTGLDTEAFF
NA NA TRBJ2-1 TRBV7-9 TGTGCCAGCAGCCCAGCCTCTAGTGGGTCCTACAATGAGCAGTTCTTC CASSPASSGSYNEQFF
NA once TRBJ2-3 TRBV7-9 TGTGCCAGCAGCCCAGGGGGGACACCTAGCACAGATACGCAGTATTTT CASSPGGTPSTDTQYF
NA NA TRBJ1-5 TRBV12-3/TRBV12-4 TGTGCCAGCAGGGGACAACCTGGTCAGCCCCAGCATTTT CASRGQPGQPQHF
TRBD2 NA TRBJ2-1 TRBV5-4 TGTGCCAGCAGCTTGCCGCAAGGAACTAGCGGGAGGTACAATGAGCAGTTCTTC CASSLPQGTSGRYNEQFF
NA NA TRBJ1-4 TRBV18 TGTGCCAGCTCACCATCGGGGGATGCTTTGGAAAAACTGTTTTTT CASSPSGDALEKLFF
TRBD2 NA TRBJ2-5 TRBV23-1 TGCGCCAGCAGTCAATCCAGGCCTAGCGGAAAGACCCAGTACTTC CASSQSRPSGKTQYF
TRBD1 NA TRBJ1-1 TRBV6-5 TGTGCCAGCAGTTACGACAGGGTGGGCACTGAAGCTTTCTTT CASSYDRVGTEAFF
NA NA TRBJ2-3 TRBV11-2 TGTGCCAGCAGCTTACGGGCCCTAGCCCGCGCAGATACGCAGTATTTT CASSLRALARADTQYF
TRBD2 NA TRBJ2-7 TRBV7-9 TGTGCCAGCAGCGTTCCCGGGACTAGCGACTACGAGCAGTACTTC CASSVPGTSDYEQYF
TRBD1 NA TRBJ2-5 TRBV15 TGTGCCACCAGCAGTAATTGGAGTCAGGGGGCTTTAGAGACCCAGTACTTC CATSSNWSQGALETQYF
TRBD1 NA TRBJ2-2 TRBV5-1 TGCGCCAGCAGGGGGACAGGGAAGACCGGGGAGCTGTTTTTT CASRGTGKTGELFF
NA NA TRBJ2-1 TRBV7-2 TGTGCCAGCAGCTTAGTTCAGGTGAATGAGCAGTTCTTC CASSLVQVNEQFF
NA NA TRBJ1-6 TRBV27 TGTGCCAGCAGTTTTAAGAGCTCCTATAATTCACCCCTCCACTTT CASSFKSSYNSPLHF
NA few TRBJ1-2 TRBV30 TGTGCCTGGCGAAAGGGGGCTAACTATGGCTACACCTTC CAWRKGANYGYTF
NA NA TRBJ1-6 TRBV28 TGTGCCAGCAGTTTGGGTACAGGGCCCCAACCCCTCCACTTT CASSLGTGPQPLHF
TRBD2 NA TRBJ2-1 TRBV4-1 TGCGCCAGCAGCCAAGATGGTAGCGGGAGGCTGGATGAGCAGTTCTTC CASSQDGSGRLDEQFF
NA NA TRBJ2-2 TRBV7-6 TGTGCCAGCAGCTTGGACACAGACACCGGGGAGCTGTTTTTT CASSLDTDTGELFF
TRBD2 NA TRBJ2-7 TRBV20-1 TGCAGTGCTAGTCAGGCTAGCGGGGTGGGGCAGTACTTC CSASQASGVGQYF
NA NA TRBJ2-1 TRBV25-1 TGTGCCAGCAGTAATCTCGGAGCGGCAACGCATCCTTACAATGAGCAGTTCTTC CASSNLGAATHPYNEQFF
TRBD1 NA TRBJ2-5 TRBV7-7 TGTGCCAGCAGCCAGGACGACAGGGCACGGGAGACCCAGTACTTC CASSQDDRARETQYF
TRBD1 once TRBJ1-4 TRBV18 TGTGCCAGCTCACCAATGACAGGGGCTGGAGAAAAACTGTTTTTT CASSPMTGAGEKLFF
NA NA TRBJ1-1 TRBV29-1 TGCAGCGGACAACAGGGTCTTGTAACTGAAGCTTTCTTT CSGQQGLVTEAFF
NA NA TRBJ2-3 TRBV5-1 TGCGCCAGCAGCTTGCCCCAGCCAAGAGGGGATACGCAGTATTTT CASSLPQPRGDTQYF
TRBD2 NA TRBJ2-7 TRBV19 TGTGCCAGTAGTATACCCCCGACTAGCGGGAGATTCTACGAGCAGTACTTC CASSIPPTSGRFYEQYF
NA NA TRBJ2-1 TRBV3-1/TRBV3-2 TGTGCCAGCAGCCAAGGACTTGGCTCCTACAATGAGCAGTTCTTC CASSQGLGSYNEQFF
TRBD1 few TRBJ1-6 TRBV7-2 TGTGCCAGCAGCTGGACAGGGGGCGCTGAGTCACCCCTCCACTTT CASSWTGGAESPLHF
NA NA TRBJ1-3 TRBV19 TGTGCCAGTAGTATTGGGCAGTCTGGAAACACCATATATTTT CASSIGQSGNTIYF
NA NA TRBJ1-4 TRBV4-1 TGCGCCAGCAGCCAACCCGACAGGAGGAGTGAAAAACTGTTTTTT CASSQPDRRSEKLFF
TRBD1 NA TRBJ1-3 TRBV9 TGTGCCAGCAGCGTAGTTCAGGGGGGAACCTCTGGAAACACCATATATTTT CASSVVQGGTSGNTIYF
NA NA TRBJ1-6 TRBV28 TGTGCCAGCAGTCGCCGGGATCAAGCGCGCAATTCACCCCTCCACTTT CASSRRDQARNSPLHF
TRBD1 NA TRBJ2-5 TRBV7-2 TGTGCCAGCAGCTTAGCCTCAGGACAGGGGGCGTGGGAGACCCAGTACTTC CASSLASGQGAWETQYF